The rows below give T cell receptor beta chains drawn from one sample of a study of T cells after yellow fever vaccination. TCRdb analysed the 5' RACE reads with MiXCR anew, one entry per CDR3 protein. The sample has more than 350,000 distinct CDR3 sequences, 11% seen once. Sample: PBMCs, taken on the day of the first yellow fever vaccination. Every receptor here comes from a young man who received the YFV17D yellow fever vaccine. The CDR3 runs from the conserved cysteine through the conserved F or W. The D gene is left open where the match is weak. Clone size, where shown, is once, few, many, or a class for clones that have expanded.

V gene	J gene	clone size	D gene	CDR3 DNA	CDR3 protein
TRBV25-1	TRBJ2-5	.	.	TGTGCCAGCAGTGAATCGGGAGCGACCAGCCAAGAGACCCAGTACTTC	CASSESGATSQETQYF
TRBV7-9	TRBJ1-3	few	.	TGTGCCAGCAGCTTAGACGCCCAGTCTGGAAACACCATATATTTT	CASSLDAQSGNTIYF
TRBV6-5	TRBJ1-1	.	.	TGTGCCAGCCATCTTACGTACACTGAAGCTTTCTTT	CASHLTYTEAFF
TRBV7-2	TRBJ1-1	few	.	TGTGCCAGCAGCTTTTTCGGGACTGAAGCTTTCTTT	CASSFFGTEAFF
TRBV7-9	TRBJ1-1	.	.	TGTGCCAGCAGCGCGGGGTTAGGGGTTCGCACTGAAGCTTTCTTT	CASSAGLGVRTEAFF
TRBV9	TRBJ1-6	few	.	TGTGCCAGCAGCGTAGAACCGGATAATTCACCCCTCCACTTT	CASSVEPDNSPLHF
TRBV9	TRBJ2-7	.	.	TGTGCCAGCAGCGTAGCAGAAAGATCCTACGAGCAGTACTTC	CASSVAERSYEQYF
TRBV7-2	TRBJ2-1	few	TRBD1	TGTGCCAGCAGCTTAGGGGGCGGGGACAGGGTACCGCAGTTCTTC	CASSLGGGDRVPQFF
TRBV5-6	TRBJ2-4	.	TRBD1	TGTGCCAGCAGCTTCGACAGGGACATTCAGTACTTC	CASSFDRDIQYF
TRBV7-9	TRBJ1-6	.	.	TGTGCCAGCAGCCGCGGACTCACGGGACGGCGGGATTCACCCCTCCACTTT	CASSRGLTGRRDSPLHF
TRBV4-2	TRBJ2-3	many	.	TGTGCCAGCAGCCACAACCCCACAGATACGCAGTATTTT	CASSHNPTDTQYF
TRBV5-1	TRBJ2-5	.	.	TGCGCCAGCAGCTTGGCGAAGACCCAGTACTTC	CASSLAKTQYF
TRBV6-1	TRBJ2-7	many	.	TGTGCCAGCAGTGAAGAGGTGCTAGGGCGCTTCTACGAGCAGTACTTC	CASSEEVLGRFYEQYF
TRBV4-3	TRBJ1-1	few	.	TGCGCCAGCAGCCATCGGGTGGGGACTGAAGCTTTCTTT	CASSHRVGTEAFF
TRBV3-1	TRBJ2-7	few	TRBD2	TGTGCCAGCAGCCAAGGTTACAGGACTAGCGGGGGGCCTTACGAGCAGTACTTC	CASSQGYRTSGGPYEQYF
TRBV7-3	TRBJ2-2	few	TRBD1	TGTGCCAGCAGCTCGGGACAGGCCGGCACCGGGGAGCTGTTTTTT	CASSSGQAGTGELFF
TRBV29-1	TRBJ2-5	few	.	TGCAGCGTTGAAATGGGAAGGGTTGAGACCCAGTACTTC	CSVEMGRVETQYF
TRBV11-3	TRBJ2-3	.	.	TGTGCCAGCAGCTTAGATCTTGAAGATACGCAGTATTTT	CASSLDLEDTQYF
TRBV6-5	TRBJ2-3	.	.	TGTGCCAGCAGTTTCGTCCGGGGCACAGATACGCAGTATTTT	CASSFVRGTDTQYF
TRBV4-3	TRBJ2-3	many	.	TGCGCCAGCAGCCAACAAGTGGGAGGTACCCGCGGAACGCAGTATTTT	CASSQQVGGTRGTQYF
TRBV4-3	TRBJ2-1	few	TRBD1	TGCGCCAGCAGCCCGCTTACAGGGGGAAGGGTCAGTGAGCAGTTCTTC	CASSPLTGGRVSEQFF
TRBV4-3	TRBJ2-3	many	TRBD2	TGCGCCAGCAGCCACCGCACGGGACTAGCGGGGGAAAGCACAGATACGCAGTATTTT	CASSHRTGLAGESTDTQYF
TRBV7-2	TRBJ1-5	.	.	TGTGCCAGCAGCTTGGACCCTGGGGAAACCCAGCCCCAGCATTTT	CASSLDPGETQPQHF
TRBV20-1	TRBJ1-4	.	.	TGCAGTGCTAGCCCGGGACGGTTTGTTGAAAAACTGTTTTTT	CSASPGRFVEKLFF
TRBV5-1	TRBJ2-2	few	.	TGCGCCAGCAGCAGGGGAACGACCGGGGAGCTGTTTTTT	CASSRGTTGELFF
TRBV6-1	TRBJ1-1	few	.	TGTGCCAGCAGGGGCGACAAGAACACTGAAGCTTTCTTT	CASRGDKNTEAFF
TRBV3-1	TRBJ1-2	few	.	TGTGCCAGCAGCCAAGAGATCTATGGCTACACCTTC	CASSQEIYGYTF
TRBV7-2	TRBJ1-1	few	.	TGTGCCAGCAAGACAGGTAATGAGTGGACTGAAGCTTTCTTT	CASKTGNEWTEAFF
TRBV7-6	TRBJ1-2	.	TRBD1	TGTGCCAGCAGCCCGATGGGACAGATTAACTATGGCTACACCTTC	CASSPMGQINYGYTF
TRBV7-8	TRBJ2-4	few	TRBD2	TGTGCCAGCAGCTTAGTTTCTAGCGGGGACATTCAGTACTTC	CASSLVSSGDIQYF
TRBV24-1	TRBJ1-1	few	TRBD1	TGTGCCACCAACGGACAGGGGAACACTGAAGCTTTCTTT	CATNGQGNTEAFF
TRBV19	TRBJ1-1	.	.	TGTGCCAGTACCGGGAGACGGTACACTGAAGCTTTCTTT	CASTGRRYTEAFF
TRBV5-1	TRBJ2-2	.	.	TGCGCCAGCAGCTTGTTGTACGGTTCAGATACCGGGGAGCTGTTTTTT	CASSLLYGSDTGELFF
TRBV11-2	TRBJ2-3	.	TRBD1	TGTGCCAGCAGCTTAGATCCTCGGCCAGGGGGTCGGGGCACAGATACGCAGTATTTT	CASSLDPRPGGRGTDTQYF
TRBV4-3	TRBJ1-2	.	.	TGCGCCAGCAGCCAAGGCAGGGCTGTTGGCTACACCTTC	CASSQGRAVGYTF
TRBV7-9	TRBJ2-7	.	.	TGTGCCAGCAGCTTACGAATAGATGGCGAGCAGTACTTC	CASSLRIDGEQYF
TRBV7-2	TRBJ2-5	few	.	TGTGCCAGCAGCGGGAGCCCGCGGGAGACCCAGTACTTC	CASSGSPRETQYF
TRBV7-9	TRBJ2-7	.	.	TGTGCCAGCGCTCTCGGGGGCAGCGACGAGCAGTCCTTC	CASALGGSDEQSF
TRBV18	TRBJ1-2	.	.	TGTGCCAGCTCATCTGACCTGGTGTATGGCTTCACCTTC	CASSSDLVYGFTF
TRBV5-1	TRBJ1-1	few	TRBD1	TGCGCCAGCAGCGAGGACCCGGGGACAGAAGAAGCTTTCTTT	CASSEDPGTEEAFF
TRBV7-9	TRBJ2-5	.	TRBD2	TGTGCCAGCAGCACCATAGCGGGATTGCAAGAGACCCAGTACTTC	CASSTIAGLQETQYF